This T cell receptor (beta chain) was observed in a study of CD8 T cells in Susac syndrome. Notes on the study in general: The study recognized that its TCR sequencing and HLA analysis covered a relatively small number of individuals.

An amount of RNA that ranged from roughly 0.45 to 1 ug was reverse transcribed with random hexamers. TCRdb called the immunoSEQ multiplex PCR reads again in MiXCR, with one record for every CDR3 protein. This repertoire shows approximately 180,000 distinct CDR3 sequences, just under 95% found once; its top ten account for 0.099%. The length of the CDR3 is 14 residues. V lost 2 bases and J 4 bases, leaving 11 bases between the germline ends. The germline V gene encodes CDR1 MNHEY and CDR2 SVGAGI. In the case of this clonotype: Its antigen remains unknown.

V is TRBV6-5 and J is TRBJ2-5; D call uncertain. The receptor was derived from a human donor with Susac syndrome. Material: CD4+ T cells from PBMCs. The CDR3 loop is CASSYTTVPETQYF. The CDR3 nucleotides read TGTGCCAGCAGTTACACGACCGTCCCAGAGACCCAGTACTTC.